Below, 10 T cell receptor beta chains from the same sample are listed, as sequenced in a study of blood T cells in healthy people across ages. Together with a sample-barcoded 5' primer, a J-beta primer mix was included in a second PCR lasting roughly 6 to 12 cycles. TCRdb passed the 5' RACE reads through MiXCR, listing each CDR3 protein once. The sample comprises about 680,000 distinct CDR3 sequences, about 52% of which are singletons, and roughly 30% rests with the top ten. Sequenced input: blood. The receptor source for this set is a woman between 55 and 75 years old in good health.

This clonotype was detected once. Compared with germline, one end of the junction differs, possibly owing to a read error. V gene TRBV27 combines with J gene TRBJ1-2, with D tentatively TRBD1 (5 bases). This CDR3 is built from 13 residues. CDR1 and CDR2 from the germline V gene are MNHEY and SMNVEV (reference sequence). CDR3 loop: CASSVEGTYGHTF. The CDR3 nucleotides are TGTGCCAGCAGTGTGGAGGGGACCTATGGCCACACCTTC.

The V gene is TRBV20-1, the J gene TRBJ2-2; TRBD1 matches 8 bases. CDR1 DFQATT and CDR2 SNEGSKA come from the germline V gene (reference sequence). V shed 2 bases, J shed 5 bases, and the junction held 1 base outside the gene matches. CDR3 size: 13 residues. As DNA, the CDR3 is TGCAGTGCTAGACAGGGGGCGACCGGGGAGCTGTTTTTT. Translating gives CSARQGATGELFF.

In this sample, this clonotype turned up a few times. This rearrangement joins TRBV7-2 to TRBJ2-5, with 7 nucleotides matching TRBD1. The tail of the sequence fits TRBJ2-7 better, so the J call may be wrong. CDR3 size: 17 residues. Germline CDR1 and CDR2: SGHTA and FQGNSA. The CDR3 region is CASSFGFPGQSFYEQYF. In nucleotides, the CDR3 is TGTGCCAGCAGCTTTGGTTTTCCGGGACAGAGTTTCTACGAGCAGTACTTC.

On this clonotype: Sequence at one end of the junction differs from germline and may be a read error. The genes are TRBV7-9 and TRBJ2-5; D possibly uses TRBD1 or TRBD2 (5 bases each). The CDR3 totals 14 residues. Germline assignment: CDR1 SEHNR and CDR2 FQNEAQ (reference sequence). The CDR3 nucleotides read TGTGCCAGCAGCCGCCAGGCAGGGAGAGAGGCCCAGTACTTC. This translates into CASSRQAGREAQYF.

This clonotype has only a few counts. The chain links TRBV28 to TRBJ2-5; 8 bases map to TRBD2. The DNA end is a closer match to TRBJ2-7, so the J assignment may be wrong. CDR3 length equals 13 residues. Germline V gene data show CDR1 as MDHEN and CDR2 as SYDVKM. CDR3 residues: CASFSGNNYEQYF. CDR3 in DNA: TGTGCCAGTTTTAGCGGGAACAACTACGAGCAGTACTTC.

The chain recombines TRBV7-9 with TRBJ1-2; D uncertain. Germline values: CDR1 SEHNR, CDR2 FQNEAQ (reference sequence). Trimming stripped 2 bases from V and 5 bases from J, with 9 bases between. The CDR3 is 13 amino acids. Here the CDR3 reads CASSLNFAYGYTF. In DNA form, the CDR3 reads TGTGCCAGCAGCTTAAACTTTGCGTATGGCTACACCTTC.

The chain combines TRBV6-6 with TRBJ1-2; D remains ambiguous. Germline loops: CDR1 MNHNY, CDR2 SVGAGI (reference sequence). The length of the CDR3 is 12 residues. The V end lost 5 bases, the J end lost 8 bases, and 12 bases lay between the germline ends. The CDR3 bases are TGTGCCAGCAGTCCTTGCAGAGACGGCTACACCTTC. It is translated as CASSPCRDGYTF.

This rearrangement joins TRBV29-1 to TRBJ2-1; D assignment may be TRBD1 or TRBD2 (5 bases each). The germline V and J ends were trimmed by 7 bases and 7 bases, with 17 bases remaining between them. This CDR3 is built from 13 residues. The germline gives CDR1 SQVTM, CDR2 ANQGSEA. CDR3 loop: CSAEGPEKNEQFF. CDR3 in DNA: TGCAGCGCTGAGGGACCTGAGAAGAATGAGCAGTTCTTC.

Comments on this clonotype: Germline is not matched at one junction end, which may reflect a read error. This chain connects TRBV24-1 to TRBJ2-1, with D perhaps matching TRBD2 (5 bases). CDR1 KGHDR and CDR2 SFDVKD come from the germline V gene. There are 15 residues in the CDR3. The CDR3 nucleotides are TGTGCCACCAGTGAACGGGGAGACTCCTGCAATGAGCAGTTCTTC. Protein product: CATSERGDSCNEQFF.

The CDR3 loop reads CASSESTAVSQYF. CDR3 bases: TGCGCCAGCAGTGAGTCGACCGCCGTGAGCCAGTACTTC. The rearrangement joins TRBV10-2 to TRBJ2-5; D is unresolved. This CDR3 comprises 13 residues. With 0 bases removed from V and 10 bases from J, the gap between germline ends came to 12 bases. CDR1 WSHSY and CDR2 SAAADI come from the germline V gene.